The 22 T cell receptor beta chains given below trace back to one sample, sequenced in a study of blood T cells in healthy people across ages (dated by TCRdb to between 2015 and 2017). The library was obtained by 5' RACE. Sequencing was carried out with an Illumina HiSeq 2500. The second PCR ran for roughly 7 to 12 cycles and used a J-beta primer mix along with a sample-barcoded 5' primer. TCRdb applied fastp at Q25 and MiXCR to the public reads, then kept only in-frame beta chains. CDR3 protein duplicates are merged, each entry listing the most common genes and DNA. This sample is represented by about 800,000 distinct CDR3 sequences; 25% of them were singletons. The ten largest make up under 4.5% of the sample. In addition, the sample was reused for a study of T cells of mothers and their children.

Sequencing used blood. The source is a boy aged 10-17 years in good health.

This chain uses TRBV10-3 with TRBJ2-5, with 7 bases that match TRBD1. The germline CDR1 and CDR2 sequences are ENHRY and SYGVKD. The ends lost 6 bases at V and 2 bases at J; junction bases unmatched: 6. The length of the CDR3 is 14 residues. In nucleotides, the CDR3 is TGTGCCATCAGACCCGGGACAGCACAAGAGACCCAGTACTTC. Translation: CAIRPGTAQETQYF.

The rearrangement uses TRBV29-1 and TRBJ2-4; TRBD2 might be the D (5 bases). Germline loops: CDR1 SQVTM, CDR2 ANQGSEA. The CDR3 spans 15 residues. V was trimmed by 3 bases and J by 3 bases, leaving 15 bases between them. CDR3 region: CSVDVEGAGKNIQYF. CDR3 bases: TGCAGCGTTGACGTTGAGGGCGCCGGCAAAAACATTCAGTACTTC. The entire variable domain, with the rest obtained from reference TRBV29-1 and TRBJ2-4, is as follows: SAVISQKPSRDICQRGTSLTIQCQVDSQVTMMFWYRQQPGQSLTLIATANQGSEATYESGFVIDKFPISRPNLTFSTLTVSNMSPEDSSIYLCSVDVEGAGKNIQYFGAGTRLSVL.

The chain combines TRBV10-3 with TRBJ1-2; D is unresolved. The germline gives CDR1 ENHRY, CDR2 SYGVKD. V lost 3 bases to trimming and J lost 5 bases, with 10 bases between them. The CDR3 consists of 13 residues. The CDR3 bases are TGTGCCATCAGTGACCCGGCGGTGTATGGCTACACCTTC. Residues: CAISDPAVYGYTF.

The chain recombines TRBV27 with TRBJ2-5, with TRBD1 matching 8 bases. The CDR3 extends over 14 amino acids. With 6 bases clipped from V and 5 bases from J, the junction kept 8 bases outside the gene matches. The V gene's germline CDR1 is MNHEY and CDR2 SMNVEV (reference sequence). DNA for the CDR3: TGTGCCAGCAGCGACAGGGGACCGCCGGAGACCCAGTACTTC. Translation gives CASSDRGPPETQYF.

This chain joins TRBV29-1 and TRBJ1-2; 7 bases line up with TRBD1. Trimming took 3 bases from V and 7 from J; bases not matched to a gene: 14. The length of the CDR3 is 15 residues. Per the germline V gene, CDR1 is SQVTM and CDR2 is ANQGSEA. The CDR3 DNA follows: TGCAGCGTTGAGGGCTGGACAGGCTATCCCTGTGGCTACACCTTC. Amino acids: CSVEGWTGYPCGYTF.

This clonotype appeared a few times. J is TRBJ2-1 and V is TRBV24-1; TRBD2 matches at 12 bases. CDR1 and CDR2 (germline): KGHDR, SFDVKD. V gave up 5 bases and J gave up 0 bases; unmatched junction bases: 7. CDR3 length equals 18 residues. CDR3: CATSVGLAGPSSYNEQFF. CDR3 nucleotide sequence: TGTGCCACCAGTGTGGGACTAGCGGGCCCGAGCTCCTACAATGAGCAGTTCTTC.

This chain joins TRBV6-5 and TRBJ2-3; 9 positions agree with TRBD2. J lost 7 bases, V lost 4 bases, and 12 bases had no gene match. CDR1 MNHEY and CDR2 SVGAGI come from the germline V gene. The CDR3 has 16 residues. CDR3 amino acids: CASSWDSGSPPNTQYF. CDR3 sequence (DNA): TGTGCCAGCAGTTGGGATAGCGGGAGCCCGCCAAATACGCAGTATTTT.

In this sample, this clonotype turned up a few times. The rearrangement uses TRBV6-5 and TRBJ2-7; 8 nucleotides agree with TRBD1. The V segment lost 5 bases and the J segment 2 bases; nucleotides outside the gene matches: 5. This CDR3 has 14 amino acids. CDR1 and CDR2 from the germline V gene are MNHEY and SVGAGI. CDR3 nucleotides: TGTGCCAGCAGTCCTGACAGGGGTACCTACGAGCAGTACTTC. The encoded protein is CASSPDRGTYEQYF.

In its sample, this clonotype was seen many times. This chain links TRBV7-2 with TRBJ2-5; 7 bases match TRBD2. Germline assignment: CDR1 SGHTA and CDR2 FQGNSA. The CDR3 is 12 residues long. With 4 bases clipped from V and 5 bases from J, the junction kept 1 base outside the gene matches. CDR3 in DNA: TGTGCCAGCAGCTGGGGGGGGGAGACCCAGTACTTC. Protein: CASSWGGETQYF. Together with reference TRBV7-2 and TRBJ2-5, the CDR3 gives the full variable domain: GAGVSQSPSNKVTEKGKDVELRCDPISGHTALYWYRQSLGQGLEFLIYFQGNSAPDKSGLPSDRFSAERTGGSVSTLTIQRTQQEDSAVYLCASSWGGETQYFGPGTRLLVL.

The chain joins TRBV12-3 or TRBV12-4 to TRBJ1-2, with TRBD1 matching 7 bases. V lost 6 bases and J lost 7; bases outside the gene matches: 8. The CDR3 length is 13 residues. The CDR3 sequence: CASRGTVFSGYTF. CDR3 in DNA: TGTGCCAGCAGGGGGACAGTTTTCAGTGGCTACACCTTC.

Worth noting for this clonotype: One end of the junction does not line up with germline, which may come from a read error. CDR3 loop: CASSLATATEAFF. The CDR3 nucleotides read TGTGCTAGCAGCTTAGCCACAGCCACTGAAGCTTTCTTT. The genes are TRBV7-7 and TRBJ1-1; D call uncertain. Per the germline V gene, CDR1 is SSHAT and CDR2 is FNYEAQ (reference sequence). The CDR3 has 13 residues. The full variable domain, its missing parts supplied by reference TRBV7-7 and TRBJ1-1, is GAGVSQSPRYKVTKRGQDVTLRCDPISSHATLYWYQQALGQGPEFLTYFNYEAQPDKSGLPSDRFSAERPEGSISTLTIQRTEQRDSAMYRCASSLATATEAFFGQGTRLTVV.

For this clonotype: The junction differs from germline at one of its ends, possibly a read error. V is TRBV28 and J is TRBJ1-4; TRBD1 is a possible D gene (6 bases). This CDR3 has 17 residues. Looked up from germline, CDR1 is MDHEN and CDR2 is SYDVKM. The CDR3 is CASSPTGYPGANEKLFF. CDR3 nucleotides: TGTGCCAGCAGTCCCACGGGGTACCCGGGGGCTAACGAAAAACTGTTTTTT.

On this clonotype itself: A junction end diverges from the germline sequence, so it may reflect a read error. V and J are TRBV11-2 and TRBJ1-2, with D maybe TRBD1 (5 bases). There are 15 residues in the CDR3. Germline lookup yields CDR1 SGHAT and CDR2 FQNNGV. The CDR3 DNA follows: TGTGCCAGCAGATTAGCAACAGGAGGATACTATGGCTACACCTTC. Its protein is CASRLATGGYYGYTF.

Many counts were recorded for this clonotype. This chain connects TRBV5-5 to TRBJ2-3; D tentatively fits TRBD1 or TRBD2 (5 bases each). The V gene lost 0 bases and the J gene lost 2 bases, with 10 bases spanning the gap. There are 15 residues in the CDR3. Germline values: CDR1 SGHKS, CDR2 YYEKEE (reference sequence). The CDR3 sequence: CASSLVGTVTDTQYF. DNA of the CDR3: TGTGCCAGCAGCTTGGTTGGGACCGTCACAGATACGCAGTATTTT.

In its sample, this clonotype was seen a few times. This chain connects TRBV5-1 to TRBJ2-5, with 8 bases matching TRBD1. Per the germline V gene, CDR1 is SGHRS and CDR2 is YFSETQ. The CDR3 is 15 residues long. V lost 4 bases, J lost 6 bases, and 11 bases stayed unmatched. CDR3 DNA sequence: TGCGCCAGCAGCCTTACCGGGACAGGTGAACAGACCCAGTACTTC. It is translated as CASSLTGTGEQTQYF.

This chain joins TRBV7-9 and TRBJ2-7, with no clear D. The germline V gene has CDR1 SEHNR and CDR2 FQNEAQ (reference sequence). The V gene lost 2 bases and the J gene lost 1 base, with 6 bases spanning the gap. CDR3 length: 13 amino acids. The CDR3 DNA follows: TGTGCCAGCAGCTTAATCAGATCCTACGAGCAGTACTTC. It translates to CASSLIRSYEQYF.

The CDR3 region is CSVESLAGGFRETQYF. In DNA form, the CDR3 reads TGCAGCGTTGAATCCCTAGCGGGAGGGTTCCGAGAGACCCAGTACTTC. The chain has TRBV29-1 and TRBJ2-5; 12 bases agree with TRBD2. J was trimmed by 4 bases and V by 2 bases; bases with no gene match: 8. CDR3 length: 16 amino acids. Germline V gives CDR1 SQVTM, CDR2 ANQGSEA.

This clonotype has only a few counts. This chain uses TRBV5-6 with TRBJ1-1; unclear D gene. Trimming removed 2 bases at V and 2 bases at J, with 7 bases between. This CDR3 spans 13 amino acids. The germline V gene encodes CDR1 SGHDT and CDR2 YYEEEE. In nucleotides, the CDR3 is TGTGCCAGCAGCTTTGACCTAAACACTGAAGCTTTCTTT. It translates to CASSFDLNTEAFF.

There are many counts of this clonotype. The chain employs TRBV7-2 and TRBJ1-6; D not resolved. Trimming removed 3 bases at V and 6 bases at J, with 3 bases between. The germline V gene has CDR1 SGHTA and CDR2 FQGNSA. The CDR3 has 12 residues. The CDR3 here is CASSFRNSPLHF. The CDR3 region has the DNA TGTGCCAGCAGCTTTCGTAATTCACCCCTCCACTTT. Using reference TRBV7-2 and TRBJ1-6 for the parts outside the CDR3, the full variable domain is GAGVSQSPSNKVTEKGKDVELRCDPISGHTALYWYRQSLGQGLEFLIYFQGNSAPDKSGLPSDRFSAERTGGSVSTLTIQRTQQEDSAVYLCASSFRNSPLHFGNGTRLTVT.

This clonotype appeared a few times. DNA of the CDR3: TGTGCCAGCAGTGTAGCGGGGGGGCTCTACGAGCAGTACTTC. Its protein is CASSVAGGLYEQYF. The chain joins TRBV28 to TRBJ2-7, with 11 bases matching TRBD2. With 5 bases clipped from V and 3 bases from J, the junction kept 3 bases outside the gene matches. The CDR3 spans 14 residues. CDR1 MDHEN and CDR2 SYDVKM come from the germline V gene.

This clonotype came up a few times. The chain carries TRBV20-1 and TRBJ2-2, with 10 bases that match TRBD2. V was pared by 6 bases and J by 3 bases, with 10 bases of the junction left unmatched. This CDR3 has 16 amino acids. Per germline, CDR1 DFQATT and CDR2 SNEGSKA (reference sequence). CDR3 sequence reads: CSASPGLANYTGELFF. The DNA of the CDR3 is TGCAGTGCGAGCCCGGGACTAGCGAACTACACCGGGGAGCTGTTTTTT.

The chain carries TRBV12-3 or TRBV12-4 and TRBJ2-3; 10 nucleotides line up with TRBD2. The V gene end was trimmed by 2 bases and the J gene end by 7 bases; junction bases not matched to a gene: 9. The CDR3 has 16 residues. Here the CDR3 reads CASSLSASGRSNTQYF. The CDR3, as DNA: TGTGCCAGCAGTTTATCGGCTAGCGGGAGATCTAATACGCAGTATTTT.